This T cell receptor (beta chain) was recorded in a study of blood T cells in healthy people across ages. CDR3 length: 15 residues. V dropped 6 bases and J dropped 3 bases, with 18 bases sitting between them. Germline V gives CDR1 MNHNY, CDR2 SVGAGI (reference sequence). This clonotype was found many times. Through a sample-barcoded 5' primer and a J-beta primer mix, a second PCR was run for about 6 to 11 cycles. TCRdb re-analysed the 5' RACE reads in MiXCR, keeping a single row per CDR3 protein. The sample yields more than 750,000 distinct CDR3 sequences, about 29% seen once. A further study also used this sample, focusing on T cells of mothers and their children. That study adds: Overlap in related mother-child pairs always slightly exceeded unrelated pairs, never significantly.

The rearrangement uses TRBV6-6 and TRBJ2-7; D is possibly TRBD1 (5 bases). The TCR comes from a woman aged 40 to 50 in good health. Specimen: blood. CDR3 in amino acids: CASSPDSTRDYEQYF. CDR3 bases: TGTGCCAGCAGCCCAGACAGTACCCGCGACTACGAGCAGTACTTC.